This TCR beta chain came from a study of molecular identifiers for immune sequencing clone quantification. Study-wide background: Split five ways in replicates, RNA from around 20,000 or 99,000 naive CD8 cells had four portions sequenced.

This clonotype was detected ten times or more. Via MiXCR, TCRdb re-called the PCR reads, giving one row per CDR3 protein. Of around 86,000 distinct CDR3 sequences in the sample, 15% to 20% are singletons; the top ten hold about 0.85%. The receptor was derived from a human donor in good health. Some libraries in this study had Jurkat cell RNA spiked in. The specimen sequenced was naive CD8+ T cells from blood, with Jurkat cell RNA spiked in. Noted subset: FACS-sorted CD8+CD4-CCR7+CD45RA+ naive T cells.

CDR3: CASSEAGQTGTYGTEAFF. CDR3 DNA: TGTGCCAGCAGTGAAGCCGGTCAGACCGGGACATACGGGACTGAAGCTTTCTTT. The rearrangement joins TRBV2 to TRBJ1-1; D perhaps matches TRBD1 (6 bases). Trimming left V 0 bases short and J 5 bases short, with 22 bases between. The CDR3 covers 18 residues. Germline values: CDR1 SNHLY, CDR2 FYNNEI.